This T cell receptor (beta chain) comes out of a study of tumor-infiltrating lymphocytes in localized non-small cell lung cancer listed by TCRdb under 2021. For the wider study: Several histologies were represented in the cohort, which also included both smokers and never-smokers as well as patients whose samples were collected after neoadjuvant chemotherapy. From each patient came resected tumor tissue plus uninvolved lung tissue from that same patient, and the uninvolved lung tissue was described as non-adjacent to the tumor. The same patients underwent several integrated assays, with TCR sequencing performed together with flow cytometry, multiplex immunofluorescence, RNA-seq, exome sequencing and proteomics. The overall ICON cohort comprised approximately 150 surgical patients with localized non-small cell lung cancer whose tumors were resected. For approximately 50 patients, immunoSEQ T-cell fraction was compared between paired tumor and uninvolved lung. Paper-wide results and their limitations: Higher T cell infiltration in tumors than in uninvolved lung tissue was supported by TCRbeta sequencing, consistent with immunofluorescence CD3 counts. Because different assays used different pieces of the same tissue, technical variation could not be distinguished from intratumor heterogeneity. Assay coverage differed among patients according to how much tissue was available, so only a subset of the cohort had TCR sequencing. No association of tumor T-cell fraction from TCR sequencing with recurrence-free survival was found (p = 0.61). The TCR-derived T-cell fraction showed no difference between the flow cytometry-defined immunotypes IM1 (good prognosis) and IM2 (poor prognosis).

The first patient joined ICON in the first half of 2016, and enrollment wrapped up when the last patient was enrolled in late 2018. A subcohort of some 80 patients provided fresh tumor and matched uninvolved tissue for in-depth immune analyses, with TCR sequencing among those analyses. No cell sorting was done, and TCR sequencing was instead run on DNA isolated from bulk tissue. With regard to this clone: Its recognized antigen is unknown. No qualities accompany the bases; no much larger clone lies one base away.

The V and J ends are trimmed by 5 bases and 4 bases, leaving 8 bases between them. The germline V gene supplies CDR1 SGHTA and CDR2 FQGNSA. From the cysteine up to the phenylalanine, the CDR3 has a length of 12 residues. The retained sequence is limited to the CDR3, 36 bases, with the frame set at the first base. TCR sequencing with the immunoSEQ assay provided the T-cell fraction in tumor and uninvolved lung tissue. Regarding the original processing steps: For survival analysis, patients were divided into high (upper tertile) and low (lower two tertiles) T-cell fraction groups, which were compared by log-rank test. A signed-rank test was used to test paired tumor versus uninvolved lung differences in T-cell fraction. Held by TCRdb, this immuneACCESS table contains in-frame sequences only and omits some clones. Under half of the omission traces to an unresolved V gene where checked; the cause of the rest is unknown. From that table come the V and J calls and clone size; the DNA was used to work out D and trimming. Present in this sample are 10,000 to 15,000 clones, 66% of which were seen just once. 6% to 8% of the sample lies in the top ten.

The chain is encoded by TRBV7-2 joined to TRBJ1-2; D gene: possibly TRBD1, on 5 matching bases. The receptor comes from a human donor with non-small cell lung cancer. The source material was lung tumor tissue. The nucleotide sequence reads TGTGCCAGCAGCACGACAGTCTATGGCTACACCTTC. Its protein is CASSTTVYGYTF. The CDR3 plus the reference TRBV7-2 and TRBJ1-2 genes for the other parts give the full variable domain: GAGVSQSPSNKVTEKGKDVELRCDPISGHTALYWYRQSLGQGLEFLIYFQGNSAPDKSGLPSDRFSAERTGGSVSTLTIQRTQQEDSAVYLCASSTTVYGYTFGSGTRLTVV.